This T cell receptor (beta chain) was recorded in a study of T-cell reconstitution after alpha-beta-depleted transplantation in children (dated by TCRdb to about 2016). With regard to the full study: Using TCR repertoire profiling, the study followed T-cell immune reconstitution in a quantitative way in children after TCRalphabeta/CD19-depleted allogeneic hematopoietic cell transplantation.

Trimming leaves V shorter by 3 bases and J shorter by 2 bases, with the junction holding 6 bases beyond the gene matches. The CDR3 sequence holds 15 residues, the cysteine and phenylalanine included. Only CDR3 DNA is held: 45 bases, read in frame from base 1. Receptors were amplified or captured by PCR. Sequencing instrument: Illumina HiSeq 2500. To normalize quantification of the TCRbeta repertoire, the TCR libraries were built with molecular barcoding that relied on unique molecular identifiers. Through fastp at Q25 and MiXCR, TCRdb rebuilt clones from the public reads, retaining in-frame beta chains. CDR3 protein sequences are deduplicated, and each keeps its most common genes and DNA. This sample comprises around 100,000 distinct CDR3 sequences, 4.5% to 7.5% of them detected only once. 6.1% of the sample is held by the ten biggest clonotypes. Broad study findings and their caveats: In some patients, the high TCRbeta diversity seen at day 60 was put down to recipient T cells and intrathymic progenitors that had survived conditioning. Over the following months the frequencies of hyperexpanded clones went down, and after one year T-cell counts and TCRbeta diversity were mostly credited to newly produced T cells. The apparently early recovery of alphabetaT-cell counts about two months after transplant reportedly depended on only several hundred rapidly expanded clones that came from non-depleted graft cells.

The sample holds many counts of this clonotype. This clone's antigen is unknown. Base quality data are lacking; no much larger clone is found one base away. The time point tag for this specimen amounts to: day 60 (about 2 months) after transplantation. The treatment or condition label of this sample denotes: allogeneic hematopoietic cell transplantation with graft depleted of TCRalphabeta T cells and CD19 B cells. Transplant recipients were children who received TCRalphabeta/CD19-depleted allogeneic hematopoietic cell grafts. This chain joins TRBV12-3 or TRBV12-4 to TRBJ2-7, with TRBD2 matching 8 junction bases. This receptor was obtained from a female patient aged 2 to 10 who had a stem cell transplant for Fanconi anemia, so the T cells may come from the graft donor. The sequencing used PBMCs, mostly from graft donor cells, collected 60 days after TCRalphabeta/CD19-depleted stem cell transplant. The CDR3 protein is CASSLSGSGTYEQYF. The DNA reads TGTGCCAGCAGTTTGTCGGGTAGCGGGACCTACGAGCAGTACTTC.